The 16 T cell receptor beta chains below all came from one sample that was sequenced in a study of blood T cells in healthy people across ages. PCR was performed a second time for roughly 7 to 12 cycles using a sample-barcoded 5' primer and a J-beta primer mix. Each CDR3 protein is one row after TCRdb ran MiXCR on the 5' RACE reads. The top ten clones hold 20% to 25% of a sample with roughly 800,000 distinct CDR3 sequences, 58% of them seen once. Sequencing used blood. The source is a young man in good health.

This rearrangement joins TRBV10-3 to TRBJ2-1; a possible D gene is TRBD2 (6 bases). The CDR3 is 14 amino acids. Germline V lookup: CDR1 ENHRY, CDR2 SYGVKD. V was shortened by 11 bases and J by 6 bases, with 20 bases between the two germline ends. The CDR3 protein is CASDLGGRPNEQFF. The CDR3 DNA reads as TGTGCCTCCGACCTGGGGGGTAGACCCAATGAGCAGTTCTTC.

The CDR3 DNA sequence: TGTGCCATCAAGGGTAGAAGTGATGAAAAACTGTTTTTT. Protein: CAIKGRSDEKLFF. The genes are TRBV10-3 and TRBJ1-4; D gene unclear. The CDR3 covers 13 residues. The V gene lost 7 bases and the J gene lost 6 bases, with 12 bases spanning the gap. Germline lookup yields CDR1 ENHRY and CDR2 SYGVKD.

This clonotype was recorded a few times. At one boundary the junction diverges from the germline segment, which might be a read error. The genes are TRBV7-2 and TRBJ2-7; D is possibly TRBD2 (6 bases). The CDR3 contains 14 residues. The germline gives CDR1 SGHTA, CDR2 FQGNSA. CDR3 DNA: TGTGCCAGCAGTTTAGCGGCGGCGCCCTACGAGCAGTACTTC. It translates to CASSLAAAPYEQYF.

This clonotype was counted between two and nine times. The DNA of the CDR3 is TGCAGTGCTAGTCAGACTCAGGGGGCCGCTGAAGCTTTCTTT. This gives the protein CSASQTQGAAEAFF. V and J are TRBV20-1 and TRBJ1-1, with TRBD1 matching over 8 bases. The CDR3 totals 14 residues. CDR1 is DFQATT and CDR2 is SNEGSKA in the germline V gene (reference sequence). The V gene end was trimmed by 3 bases and the J gene end by 6 bases; junction bases not matched to a gene: 9.

This clonotype was recorded a few times. CDR3: CASSQRGTGANVLTF. In DNA form, the CDR3 reads TGTGCCAGCAGTCAAAGAGGGACTGGGGCCAACGTCCTGACTTTC. V and J are TRBV14 and TRBJ2-6; D possibly corresponds to TRBD2 (5 bases). CDR1 SGHDN and CDR2 FVKESK come from the germline V gene. Trimming removed 6 bases from V and 2 bases from J, with 11 bases in between. This CDR3 region has 15 residues.

This chain links TRBV27 with TRBJ1-4, with TRBD1 matching 8 bases. The CDR3 sequence is 14 residues long. Per germline, CDR1 MNHEY and CDR2 SMNVEV (reference sequence). Trimming at V came to 9 bases and at J to 12 bases, leaving 15 bases not matched to a gene. CDR3 amino acids: CARGHDRGPIELFF. The DNA of the CDR3 is TGTGCCAGGGGACATGACAGGGGCCCGATAGAACTGTTTTTT.

The chain is built from TRBV25-1 and TRBJ1-2, with D unclear. Looked up from germline, CDR1 is MGHDK and CDR2 is SYGVNS. Trimming removed 3 bases at V and 7 bases at J, with 3 bases between. CDR3 size: 10 residues. CDR3 sequence: CASSDGGYTF. The CDR3 DNA is TGTGCCAGCAGTGATGGTGGCTACACCTTC.

This chain uses TRBV9 with TRBJ2-5; D possibly corresponds to TRBD2 (6 bases). The CDR3 sequence is 16 residues long. Germline assignment: CDR1 SGDLS and CDR2 YYNGEE. With 0 bases removed from V and 1 base from J, the gap between germline ends came to 13 bases. CDR3 coding DNA: TGTGCCAGCAGCGTAGGTGCGTGGGAGGTCCAAGAGACCCAGTACTTC. This encodes CASSVGAWEVQETQYF. The variable domain in full, completed from reference TRBV9 and TRBJ2-5, reads DSGVTQTPKHLITATGQRVTLRCSPRSGDLSVYWYQQSLDQGLQFLIQYYNGEERAKGNILERFSAQQFPDLHSELNLSSLELGDSALYFCASSVGAWEVQETQYFGPGTRLLVL.

This clonotype came up a few times. This chain uses TRBV6-6 with TRBJ2-1; the D gene is possibly TRBD2 (7 bases). The length of the CDR3 is 14 residues. Germline V lookup: CDR1 MNHNY, CDR2 SVGAGI (reference sequence). V was cut by 2 bases and J by 6 bases, with 11 bases left in between. CDR3 DNA: TGTGCCAGCAGTTACGAGGGGGGGGGCAATGAGCAGTTCTTC. Amino acid sequence: CASSYEGGGNEQFF.

The CDR3 DNA reads as TGTGCCAGCAGCGCGACGGGAGTTGGGCCAGATACGCAGTATTTT. Translated: CASSATGVGPDTQYF. The V gene is TRBV11-2, the J gene TRBJ2-3; D possibly corresponds to TRBD2 (6 bases). V gave up 5 bases and J gave up 4 bases, with 16 bases separating them. This CDR3 is built from 15 residues. Germline values: CDR1 SGHAT, CDR2 FQNNGV.

As DNA, the CDR3 is TGTGCCAGCAGCGTTGCGAGGGGCAATGAGCAGTTCTTC. Protein: CASSVARGNEQFF. V and J are TRBV9 and TRBJ2-1; D possibly uses TRBD1 or TRBD2 (5 bases each). Germline assignment: CDR1 SGDLS and CDR2 YYNGEE. The CDR3 spans 13 residues. The V end lost 2 bases, the J end lost 6 bases, and 9 bases lay between the germline ends.

The rearrangement links TRBV20-1 to TRBJ1-2; D is unclear. The germline gives CDR1 DFQATT, CDR2 SNEGSKA (reference sequence). Deletions cut 6 bases from V and 8 bases from J, with 10 bases between. The length of the CDR3 is 10 residues. DNA of the CDR3: TGCAGTGCCCCGGACGCGGGCTACACCTTC. This sequence encodes CSAPDAGYTF.

The chain is built from TRBV12-5 and TRBJ2-5; D is uncertain. Trimming pared 5 bases from V and 5 bases from J, leaving 12 bases between. Germline V gene lookup returns CDR1 LGHNT and CDR2 FRNRAP. This CDR3 comprises 13 residues. The CDR3 DNA follows: TGTGCTAGTGGTCCGTCACTTCAGGAGACCCAGTACTTC. Protein: CASGPSLQETQYF.

The chain carries TRBV27 and TRBJ2-1, with a possible D match to TRBD1 (5 bases). The J call may be mistaken, given a closer DNA end match to TRBJ1-2. Germline V gene lookup returns CDR1 MNHEY and CDR2 SMNVEV (reference sequence). The CDR3 loop spans 15 amino acids. CDR3 bases: TGTGCCAGCAGTTTCACCAGGTTGGGGGTAGAGGGCTACACCTTC. Translated, it gives CASSFTRLGVEGYTF.

This clonotype has more than one count but fewer than ten. The rearrangement uses TRBV20-1 and TRBJ2-7; the match to TRBD2 covers 8 bases. Germline values: CDR1 DFQATT, CDR2 SNEGSKA (reference sequence). The CDR3 length is 14 residues. V lost 8 bases to trimming and J lost 4 bases; unmatched junction nucleotides: 13. The DNA of the CDR3 is TGCAGTACCCCTGATCTTCGGGAGGGATACGAGCAGTACTTC. This sequence encodes CSTPDLREGYEQYF.

A word on this clonotype: A much larger clone lies one base from this, so it may be a read error. The rearrangement links TRBV7-2 to TRBJ2-7; no definite D call. This CDR3 has 17 residues. Trimming removed 5 bases at V and 5 bases at J, with 25 bases between. Germline V gives CDR1 SGHTA, CDR2 FQGNSA. Written as DNA, the CDR3 is TGTGCCAGCAGCCCACGGAGTATCACATTGATGTCCCACGAGCAGTACTTC. This sequence encodes CASSPRSITLMSHEQYF.